Listed here are 10 T cell receptor beta chains from one sample, sequenced in a study of T cells in tumors after PD-1 blockade. Profiling relied on immunoSEQ multiplex PCR, and the TCRdb table lists in-frame clones only, not all of them. The sample yields about 59,000 clones, about 80% seen once. The sample in question was PBMCs, obtained before anti-PD-1 treatment. Every receptor here comes from a human donor with basal cell carcinoma.

This chain joins TRBV6-5 and TRBJ1-2, with TRBD1 as a possible D gene (5 bases). The CDR3 spans 15 residues. Germline V gene lookup returns CDR1 MNHEY and CDR2 SVGAGI. V shed 0 bases and J shed 4 bases, with 12 bases lying between them. CDR3 in amino acids: CASSYSAGSSYGYTF. DNA of the CDR3: TGTGCCAGCAGTTACTCGGCAGGGTCCTCCTATGGCTACACCTTC.

The chain joins TRBV5-1 to TRBJ2-3; D not resolved. This CDR3 has 13 amino acids. V lost 2 bases, J lost 4 bases, and 8 bases lay in between. Germline CDR1 is SGHRS and CDR2 is YFSETQ. CDR3 nucleotide sequence: TGCGCCAGCAGCTTAACAGTCGCAGATACGCAGTATTTT. Its protein is CASSLTVADTQYF.

The chain carries TRBV6-2 or TRBV6-3 and TRBJ2-5; 9 bases agree with TRBD1. The length of the CDR3 is 14 residues. V lost 5 bases and J lost 4; bases outside the gene matches: 5. Germline V lookup: CDR1 MNHEY, CDR2 SVGEGT. As DNA, the CDR3 is TGTGCCAGCAGTAAGACAGGGGGGTCAGAGACCCAGTACTTC. This encodes CASSKTGGSETQYF.

The chain recombines TRBV19 with TRBJ2-5; D gene ambiguous. Germline V gives CDR1 LNHDA, CDR2 SQIVND (reference sequence). CDR3 length: 11 residues. Trimming took 4 bases from V and 2 from J, leaving 2 bases between them. This CDR3 reads CASSKQETQYF. CDR3 nucleotides: TGTGCCAGTAGTAAACAAGAGACCCAGTACTTC.

The gene calls are TRBV30 and TRBJ2-7; D may be TRBD2 (5 bases). The CDR3 is made up of 12 amino acids. Germline lookup yields CDR1 GTSNPN and CDR2 SVGIG (reference sequence). The V gene lost 0 bases and the J gene lost 6 bases, with 9 bases spanning the gap. The chain's CDR3 is CAWSVRGLEQYF. DNA of the CDR3: TGTGCCTGGAGTGTACGAGGACTCGAGCAGTACTTC.

The rearrangement uses TRBV12-3 or TRBV12-4 and TRBJ1-2, with D uncertain. The CDR3 spans 13 residues. V gave up 3 bases and J gave up 4 bases, with 9 bases separating them. CDR3 coding DNA: TGTGCCAGCAGTTTTGAGGGAGGCTATGGCTACACCTTC. Its translation: CASSFEGGYGYTF.

This chain joins TRBV7-6 and TRBJ2-7; 9 bases match TRBD1. The CDR3 length is 19 residues. The germline V gene encodes CDR1 SGHVS and CDR2 FNYEAQ. V lost 4 bases, J lost 0 bases, and 16 bases stayed unmatched. The DNA for the CDR3 is TGTGCCAGCAGCTCCCAAATGGGGGGACAGGGAAAAAGCTCCTACGAGCAGTACTTC. Translated: CASSSQMGGQGKSSYEQYF.

This clone came up a few times. CDR3 sequence (DNA): TGTGCCAGTAGTATAGGGCAGGAAGCTATCTACGAGCAGTACTTC. Its protein product is CASSIGQEAIYEQYF. The chain combines TRBV19 with TRBJ2-7; D is unresolved. The CDR3 is 15 residues long. Trimming stripped 1 base from V and 3 bases from J, with 13 bases between. From germline, CDR1 is LNHDA and CDR2 SQIVND (reference sequence).

The rearrangement uses TRBV2 and TRBJ2-7; D remains unclear. This CDR3 contains 13 residues. V was cut by 6 bases and J by 2 bases, with 11 bases left in between. Germline V gene data show CDR1 as SNHLY and CDR2 as FYNNEI. DNA of the CDR3: TGTGCCAGCAGGCAGGACGGAACCTACGAGCAGTACTTC. It is translated as CASRQDGTYEQYF.

The gene calls are TRBV3-1 (or the pseudogene TRBV3-2) and TRBJ2-7; 7 nucleotides line up with TRBD2. After removal of 4 bases from V and 0 bases from J, the junction contained 9 bases not matched to a gene. The CDR3 runs 16 residues. Germline CDR1 and CDR2: LGHDT and YNNKEL (reference sequence). CDR3 loop: CASSPRGSFSSYEQYF. The CDR3 DNA follows: TGTGCCAGCAGCCCGCGCGGGAGTTTTAGCTCCTACGAGCAGTACTTC.